This T cell receptor (beta chain) was profiled in a study of shared clonotypes between healthy human individuals. V lost 4 bases, J lost 6 bases, and 14 bases stayed unmatched. The CDR3 loop spans 16 amino acids. Germline V CDR1 and CDR2: SGHRS, YFSETQ. In the CD4+ fraction, cells were divided into CD45RA+ naive and CD45RA-negative memory subsets. Every subset's genomic DNA went evenly onto several immunoSEQ plates. The protocol was immunoSEQ multiplex PCR, while the TCRdb copy is restricted to in-frame clones and leaves out a portion. Here the sample spans around 1.1 million clones, approximately 80% being singletons.

The sequence was obtained from a man aged 18 to 29 in good health. Some clones in this sample may be carry-over from other donors' samples. The sample comprised memory CD4+ T cells from PBMCs. Subset defined: CD45RA-negative fraction. The chain couples TRBV5-1 to TRBJ2-7, with 9 positions matching TRBD1. This chain's CDR3 is CASSMSSGTGSGEQYF. CDR3 DNA: TGCGCCAGCAGCATGAGTTCCGGGACAGGGAGCGGCGAGCAGTACTTC.